The 16 T cell receptor beta chains below all came from one sample that was sequenced in a study of early stage breast cancer tumors. Clones were sequenced by immunoSEQ multiplex PCR, and TCRdb holds only the in-frame ones, with some missing. Seen here are roughly 58,000 clones, approximately 90% observed once, and the top ten hold about 5%. What was sequenced was blood. Every receptor here comes from a person aged 70 to 85 with breast cancer.

V usage is TRBV19 and J usage is TRBJ1-1; D perhaps matches TRBD1 (6 bases). With 4 bases removed from V and 7 bases from J, the gap between germline ends came to 13 bases. CDR1 LNHDA and CDR2 SQIVND come from the germline V gene (reference sequence). This CDR3 is built from 13 residues. The CDR3 is CASSTYRDGEAFF. For the CDR3, the DNA is TGTGCCAGTAGTACCTACAGGGATGGTGAAGCTTTCTTT.

This clone was seen just once. The chain is built from TRBV19 and TRBJ1-5; no definite D call. The CDR3 contains 15 residues. V was clipped by 1 base and J by 3 bases, with 10 bases between them. Germline V gene sequence: CDR1 LNHDA, CDR2 SQIVND (reference sequence). CDR3: CASSIGRHFNQPQHF. The CDR3, as DNA: TGTGCCAGTAGTATAGGCAGACATTTCAATCAGCCCCAGCATTTT.

The CDR3 reads CSVELPGRRSSYEQYF. The CDR3 region has the DNA TGCAGCGTTGAGCTTCCCGGGAGGCGGAGCTCCTACGAGCAGTACTTC. This chain connects TRBV29-1 to TRBJ2-7; 7 bases match TRBD2. The junction had 11 bases not matched to a gene; V was cut back by 3 bases and J by 0 bases. The CDR3 sequence is 16 residues long. CDR1 and CDR2 from the germline V gene are SQVTM and ANQGSEA.

This chain connects TRBV27 to TRBJ2-3; 9 bases align to TRBD1. The CDR3 totals 16 residues. Germline lookup yields CDR1 MNHEY and CDR2 SMNVEV (reference sequence). V shed 3 bases, J shed 9 bases, and the junction held 13 bases outside the gene matches. CDR3: CASSLDYRGQRGTQYF. DNA of the CDR3: TGTGCCAGCAGTTTGGACTACAGGGGGCAAAGGGGAACGCAGTATTTT.

The chain joins TRBV28 to TRBJ1-3, with D possibly TRBD1 on 6 matching bases. V lost 4 bases and J lost 1, with 20 bases in between. Germline-derived CDR1 and CDR2 are MDHEN and SYDVKM. The CDR3 loop spans 18 amino acids. This CDR3 reads CASSSPPGTRVSGNTIYF. The CDR3 region has the DNA TGTGCCAGCAGTTCTCCCCCCGGGACACGGGTTTCTGGAAACACCATATATTTT.

V usage is TRBV10-1 and J usage is TRBJ2-1; D possibly corresponds to TRBD2 (7 bases). The CDR3 is made up of 12 amino acids. Deletions cut 8 bases from V and 8 bases from J, with 13 bases between. Germline V lookup: CDR1 WNHNN, CDR2 SYGVQD (reference sequence). CDR3 sequence reads: CASGGASDEQFF. CDR3 DNA: TGCGCCAGCGGGGGGGCATCCGATGAGCAGTTCTTC.

A single count supports this clone. The chain has TRBV18 and TRBJ1-2; D not certain. The CDR3 length is 14 residues. Germline V gives CDR1 KGHSH, CDR2 LQKENI. V lost 3 bases, J lost 9 bases, and 17 bases lay in between. The CDR3 nucleotides are TGTGCCAGCTCACCGTCGGCAGGCGCCCGGAGCTACACCTTC. This sequence encodes CASSPSAGARSYTF.

The CDR3: CASSIIGTGGTEAFF. The DNA of the CDR3 is TGTGCCAGTAGTATTATAGGGACAGGGGGCACTGAAGCTTTCTTT. The chain joins TRBV19 to TRBJ1-1, with 11 bases lining up with TRBD1. Germline CDR1 and CDR2: LNHDA and SQIVND (reference sequence). The ends lost 3 bases at V and 4 bases at J; junction bases unmatched: 4. The CDR3 length is 15 residues.

The chain recombines TRBV6-1 with TRBJ1-2, with D tentatively TRBD1 (6 bases). Per germline, CDR1 MNHNS and CDR2 SASEGT. Trimming removed 6 bases from V and 8 bases from J, with 16 bases in between. There are 13 residues in the CDR3. The CDR3 spells CASREQGLGGYTF. The CDR3 bases are TGTGCCAGCAGAGAACAGGGTCTTGGAGGCTACACCTTC.

The chain combines TRBV7-2 with TRBJ1-3; 10 nucleotides line up with TRBD1. V lost 6 bases to trimming and J lost 3 bases; unmatched junction nucleotides: 8. Germline V gene sequence: CDR1 SGHTA, CDR2 FQGNSA. The CDR3 extends over 16 amino acids. This chain's CDR3 is CASSSMTGGFGNTIYF. The CDR3 DNA is TGTGCCAGCAGTTCGATGACAGGGGGCTTTGGAAACACCATATATTTT.

V gene TRBV5-1 combines with J gene TRBJ2-7, with 12 bases lining up with TRBD1. V trimming: 5 bases; J trimming: 2 bases; junction bases outside the gene matches: 2. This CDR3 has 14 amino acids. CDR1 is SGHRS and CDR2 is YFSETQ in the germline V gene. The CDR3 DNA sequence: TGCGCCAGCAGGGGGACAGGGGGCCCCTACGAGCAGTACTTC. It encodes CASRGTGGPYEQYF.

V and J are TRBV5-1 and TRBJ2-5; D not certain. The CDR3 is 14 amino acids. Trimming removed 0 bases from V and 0 bases from J, with 6 bases in between. From germline, CDR1 is SGHRS and CDR2 YFSETQ. This CDR3 reads CASSLALHQETQYF. CDR3 DNA sequence: TGCGCCAGCAGCTTGGCACTCCACCAAGAGACCCAGTACTTC.

This rearrangement joins TRBV5-4 to TRBJ2-5; the match to TRBD1 covers 7 bases. The V segment lost 4 bases and the J segment 4 bases; nucleotides outside the gene matches: 4. CDR1 is SGHNT, CDR2 YYREEE, per germline (reference sequence). This CDR3 region has 13 residues. The CDR3 DNA is TGTGCCAGCAGCGAGAGGACAGGAGAGACCCAGTACTTC. Translated, it gives CASSERTGETQYF.

The chain has TRBV10-2 and TRBJ2-7, with D possibly TRBD2 on 5 matching bases. CDR3 length: 15 amino acids. Germline V CDR1 and CDR2: WSHSY, SAAADI. The V and J ends lost 7 bases and 0 bases respectively, with 16 bases between them. The CDR3 DNA is TGCGCCAGCAAGAGGGAAGGCATTCACTCCTACGAGCAGTACTTC. It encodes CASKREGIHSYEQYF.

The chain links TRBV28 to TRBJ1-2; no firm D call. The ends were cut back, 2 bases at V and 5 bases at J, with 6 bases in the middle. CDR1 and CDR2 from the germline V gene are MDHEN and SYDVKM. The CDR3 has 12 amino acids. The CDR3 DNA reads TGTGCCAGCAGTTTAGTCAAATATGGCTACACCTTC. Translated, it gives CASSLVKYGYTF.

This rearrangement joins TRBV30 to TRBJ2-1; 13 bases agree with TRBD2. The J segment lost 7 bases and the V segment lost 1 base, leaving 10 bases of the junction unmatched. The CDR3 has 17 residues. CDR1 and CDR2 from the germline V gene are GTSNPN and SVGIG (reference sequence). CDR3 protein: CAWSARLLAGGRNEQFF. The CDR3 nucleotides are TGTGCCTGGAGTGCGCGCCTACTAGCGGGAGGGAGGAATGAGCAGTTCTTC.